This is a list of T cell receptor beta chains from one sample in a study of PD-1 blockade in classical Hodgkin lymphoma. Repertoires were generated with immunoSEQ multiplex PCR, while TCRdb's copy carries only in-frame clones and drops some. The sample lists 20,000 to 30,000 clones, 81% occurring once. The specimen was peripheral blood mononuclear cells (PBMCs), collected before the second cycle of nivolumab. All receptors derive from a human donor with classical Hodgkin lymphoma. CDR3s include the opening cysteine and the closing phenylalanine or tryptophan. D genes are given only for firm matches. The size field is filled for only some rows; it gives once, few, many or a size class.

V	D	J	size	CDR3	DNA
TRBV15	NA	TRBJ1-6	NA	CATTPGLYNSPLHF	TGTGCCACAACCCCCGGGCTCTATAATTCACCCCTCCACTTT
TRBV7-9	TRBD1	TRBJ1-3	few	CASSKWDRFFGSGNTIYF	TGTGCCAGCAGCAAATGGGACAGATTCTTCGGCTCTGGAAACACCATATATTTT
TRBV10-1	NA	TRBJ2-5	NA	CASSESWANPNF	TGCGCCAGCAGTGAGTCGTGGGCTAACCCAAACTTC
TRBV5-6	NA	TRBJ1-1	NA	CASSGRGFRTSVFTEAFF	TGTGCCAGCAGCGGTAGGGGATTCCGGACGTCGGTATTCACTGAAGCTTTCTTT
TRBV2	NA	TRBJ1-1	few	CASIRDENTEAFF	TGTGCCAGCATAAGGGACGAGAACACTGAAGCTTTCTTT
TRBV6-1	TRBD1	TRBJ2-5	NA	CASSQDREETQYF	TGTGCCAGCAGTCAGGACAGGGAAGAGACCCAGTACTTC
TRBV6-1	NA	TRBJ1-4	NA	CASSASGRSNEKLFF	TGTGCCAGCAGTGCATCGGGACGGTCGAATGAAAAACTGTTTTTT
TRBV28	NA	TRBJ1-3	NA	CASSPQVSGNTIYF	TGTGCCAGCAGTCCTCAGGTATCTGGAAACACCATATATTTT
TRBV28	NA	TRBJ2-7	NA	CASSGGGGFSYEQYF	TGTGCCAGCAGTGGTGGGGGAGGATTCTCCTACGAGCAGTACTTC
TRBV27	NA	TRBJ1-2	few	CASSWGAGYGYTF	TGTGCCAGCAGTTGGGGGGCGGGATATGGCTACACCTTC
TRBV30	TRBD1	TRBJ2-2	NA	CAWRDRAVVGELFF	TGTGCCTGGAGGGACAGGGCGGTCGTCGGGGAGCTGTTTTTT
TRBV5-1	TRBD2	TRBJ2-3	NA	CASSPSSGSVPDTQYF	TGCGCCAGCAGCCCCTCTAGCGGGAGTGTCCCCGATACGCAGTATTTT
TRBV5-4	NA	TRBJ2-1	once	CASSLTSSNEQFF	TGTGCCAGCAGCCTCACTAGTTCCAATGAGCAGTTCTTC
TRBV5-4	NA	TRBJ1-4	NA	CASSLFPGEIFFF	TGTGCCAGCAGCTTGTTTCCAGGCGAAATATTTTTTTTT
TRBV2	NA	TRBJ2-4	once	CASRVTLAKNIQYF	TGTGCCAGCAGGGTTACACTAGCCAAAAACATTCAGTACTTC
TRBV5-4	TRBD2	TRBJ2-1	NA	CASSPTSGSLYNEQFF	TGTGCCAGCAGTCCGACTAGCGGGAGTCTCTACAATGAGCAGTTCTTC
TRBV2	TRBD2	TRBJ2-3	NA	CASSGSTSGSADTQYF	TGTGCCAGCAGTGGTTCGACTAGCGGGAGTGCAGATACGCAGTATTTT
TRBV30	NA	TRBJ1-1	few	CACGVGAPGEAFF	TGTGCCTGTGGGGTGGGGGCCCCCGGTGAAGCTTTCTTT
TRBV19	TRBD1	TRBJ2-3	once	CASSAWPGTGGERTDTQYF	TGTGCCAGTAGTGCTTGGCCAGGGACAGGGGGAGAGAGGACAGATACGCAGTATTTT
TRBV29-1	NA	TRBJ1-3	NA	CSVAFGGWGSTIYF	TGCAGCGTTGCCTTCGGTGGCTGGGGGTCCACCATATATTTT
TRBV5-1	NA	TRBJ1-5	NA	CASSLGGSSNQPQHF	TGCGCCAGCAGCCTAGGGGGATCTAGCAATCAGCCCCAGCATTTT
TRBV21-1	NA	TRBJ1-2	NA	CASSDHRQVANYGYTF	TGTGCCAGCAGCGACCATCGACAGGTAGCTAACTATGGCTACACCTTC
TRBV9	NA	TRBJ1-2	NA	CASSQGHGDGYTF	TGTGCCAGCAGCCAGGGGCACGGAGATGGCTACACCTTC
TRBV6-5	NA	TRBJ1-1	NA	CASSYTYGGSTEAFF	TGTGCCAGCAGTTATACGTACGGTGGAAGCACTGAAGCTTTCTTT
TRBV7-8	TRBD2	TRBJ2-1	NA	CASSSDGGAPYNEQFF	TGTGCCAGCAGCAGCGACGGGGGGGCCCCCTACAATGAGCAGTTCTTC
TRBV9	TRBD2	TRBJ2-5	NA	CASSSGLAGGETQYF	TGTGCCAGCAGCTCGGGACTAGCGGGAGGGGAGACCCAGTACTTC
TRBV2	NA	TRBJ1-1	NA	CASSEAGVRQNTEAFF	TGTGCCAGCAGTGAAGCGGGGGTGAGGCAGAACACTGAAGCTTTCTTT
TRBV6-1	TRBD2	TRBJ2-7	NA	CASSDQELRAGGIPYEQYF	TGTGCCAGCAGTGACCAAGAACTAAGAGCGGGAGGGATCCCCTACGAGCAGTACTTC
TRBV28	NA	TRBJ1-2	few	CASRPTTLRANYGYTF	TGTGCCAGCAGACCCACGACACTTCGGGCTAACTATGGCTACACCTTC
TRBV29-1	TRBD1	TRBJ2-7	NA	CSGGGRDRGIEQYF	TGCAGCGGCGGGGGCCGGGACAGGGGGATCGAGCAGTACTTC
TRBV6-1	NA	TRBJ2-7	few	CASSPTGYEQYF	TGTGCCAGCAGTCCGACGGGTTACGAGCAGTACTTC
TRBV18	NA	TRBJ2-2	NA	CASSPRLASNTGELFF	TGTGCCAGCTCACCAAGGCTAGCCTCGAACACCGGGGAGCTGTTTTTT
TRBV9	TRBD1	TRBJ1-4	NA	CASSVGTGDPKLFF	TGTGCCAGCAGCGTTGGGACAGGGGACCCAAAACTGTTTTTT
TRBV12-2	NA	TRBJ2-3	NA	CASRLPAAGARTDTQYF	TGTGCAAGTCGCTTGCCCGCGGCGGGGGCTCGCACAGATACGCAGTATTTT
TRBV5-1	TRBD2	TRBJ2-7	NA	CASSLAGGDHEQYF	TGCGCCAGCAGCTTGGCCGGGGGGGACCACGAGCAGTACTTC
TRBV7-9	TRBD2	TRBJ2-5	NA	CASSFSGGYQETQYF	TGTGCCAGCAGCTTTAGCGGGGGGTACCAAGAGACCCAGTACTTC
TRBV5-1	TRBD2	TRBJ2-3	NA	CASSRAGGPKDTQYF	TGCGCCAGCAGCAGAGCGGGAGGGCCCAAAGATACGCAGTATTTT
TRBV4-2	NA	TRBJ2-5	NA	CASSQWDQETQYF	TGTGCCAGCAGCCAGTGGGACCAAGAGACCCAGTACTTC
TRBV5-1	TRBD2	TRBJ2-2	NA	CASSPRPGLAANTGELFF	TGCGCCAGCAGCCCAAGACCGGGACTAGCGGCGAACACCGGGGAGCTGTTTTTT
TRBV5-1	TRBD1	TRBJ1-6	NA	CASSLSSPTGVENSPLHF	TGCGCCAGCAGCTTGTCCTCCCCCACAGGGGTTGAAAATTCACCCCTCCACTTT
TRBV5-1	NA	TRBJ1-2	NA	CASRTDRNYGYTF	TGCGCCAGCAGGACGGACAGAAACTATGGCTACACCTTC